One T cell receptor beta chain is described in this entry. The antigen is undetermined. These data come from a study of Graves' ophthalmopathy and Graves' hyperthyroidism. Study observations and caveats: The model flagged ophthalmopathy progression at about 68% sensitivity and 72% to 75% specificity. Blood repertoires reportedly contained most expanded thyroid clonotypes above 0.001 frequency.

Transcripts of RNA were the source for amplifying TCR beta CDR3 regions. HTBI primers were employed in first-round RT-PCR, then a second-round multiplex PCR followed. TCRdb itself ran the multiplex PCR reads through MiXCR, one entry per CDR3 protein. This sample has about 500,000 distinct CDR3 sequences, with approximately 37% found just once. Other autoimmune disease, uncontrolled infection, pregnancy and lactation led to exclusion. Diagnosis relied on clinical symptoms, serum thyroxine, TRAb, thyroid ultrasound and orbital computed tomography. Per the germline V gene, CDR1 is DFQATT and CDR2 is SNEGSKA (reference sequence). The CDR3 covers 11 residues. Trimming cost V 3 bases and J 9 bases, with 9 bases left between them.

This clonotype was sampled from an adult man with Graves' hyperthyroidism. This chain connects TRBV20-1 to TRBJ2-1, with D uncertain. The sequenced sample consisted of peripheral blood or thyroid tissue (not recorded which). CDR3 protein: CSARDVLEQFF. The CDR3 bases are TGCAGTGCTAGGGACGTGCTTGAGCAGTTCTTC.